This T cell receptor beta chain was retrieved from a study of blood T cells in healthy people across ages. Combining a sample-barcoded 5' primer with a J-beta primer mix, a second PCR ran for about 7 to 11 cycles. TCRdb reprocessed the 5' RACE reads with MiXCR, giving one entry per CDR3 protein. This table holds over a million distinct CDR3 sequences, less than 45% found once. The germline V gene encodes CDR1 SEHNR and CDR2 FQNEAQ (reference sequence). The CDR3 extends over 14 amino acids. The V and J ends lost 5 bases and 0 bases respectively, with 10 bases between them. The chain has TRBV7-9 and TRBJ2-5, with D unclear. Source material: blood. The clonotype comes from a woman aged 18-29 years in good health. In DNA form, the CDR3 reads TGTGCCAGCAGCCATGGGTCGTACCAAGAGACCCAGTACTTC. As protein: CASSHGSYQETQYF.